What follows are 20 T cell receptor beta chains derived from one specimen sequenced in a study of blood T cells in healthy people across ages. Then a second PCR, running about 6 to 11 cycles, was carried out with a sample-barcoded 5' primer and a J-beta primer mix. TCRdb reanalysed the 5' RACE reads using MiXCR and keeps one entry per CDR3 protein. The sample has over 1.5 million distinct CDR3 sequences; 40% to 55% are singletons. The sample consisted of blood. The receptors shown here come from a woman in her 40s in good health.

The chain couples TRBV28 to TRBJ2-5; perhaps D is TRBD1 or TRBD2 (5 bases each). There are 13 residues in the CDR3. From germline, CDR1 is MDHEN and CDR2 SYDVKM. Trimming cost V 5 bases and J 4 bases, with 11 bases left between them. CDR3 loop: CASSVPGTETQYF. In DNA, the CDR3 is TGTGCCAGCAGTGTGCCAGGGACAGAGACCCAGTACTTC.

Concerning this clonotype: At one boundary the junction diverges from the germline segment, which might be a read error. The chain couples TRBV7-8 to TRBJ2-6; weak D call: TRBD2 (6 bases). CDR3 length equals 18 residues. CDR1 SGHVS and CDR2 FQNEAQ come from the germline V gene. CDR3 coding DNA: TGTACCAGCAGCTTGGCTGCATTGGGAAGGGAGGATTCCAACGTCCTGACTTTC. The encoded protein is CTSSLAALGREDSNVLTF.

J is TRBJ2-7 and V is TRBV15; TRBD1 is a possible D gene (5 bases). The V gene lost 3 bases and the J gene lost 3 bases, with 12 bases spanning the gap. The germline V gene has CDR1 LNHNV and CDR2 YYDKDF (reference sequence). This CDR3 region has 14 residues. Here the CDR3 reads CATSSPKGFYEQYF. CDR3 nucleotides: TGTGCCACCAGCAGTCCCAAGGGGTTCTACGAGCAGTACTTC.

The sample holds a few counts of this clonotype. The V and J genes are TRBV29-1 and TRBJ1-2; a possible D gene is TRBD1 (5 bases). The length of the CDR3 is 12 residues. Germline CDR1 SQVTM, CDR2 ANQGSEA. V lost 7 bases and J lost 8, with 17 bases in between. CDR3 coding DNA: TGCAGCGCCCAGAAGGAGGGGAGCGGCTACACCTTC. Translated: CSAQKEGSGYTF.

Worth noting for this clonotype: The junction departs from the called germline gene at one end, perhaps through a read error. This rearrangement joins TRBV20-1 to TRBJ2-3; 10 nucleotides line up with TRBD2. The CDR3 is 15 amino acids. CDR1 is DFQATT, CDR2 SNEGSKA, per germline (reference sequence). The chain's CDR3 is CSARKRGGNTDMQYF. The CDR3 DNA reads TGCAGTGCTAGAAAGCGGGGGGGAAACACAGATATGCAGTATTTT.

J is TRBJ2-4 and V is TRBV28; D unresolved. The germline gives CDR1 MDHEN, CDR2 SYDVKM. The germline V and J ends were trimmed by 5 bases and 5 bases, with 13 bases remaining between them. The CDR3 loop spans 14 amino acids. The CDR3 bases are TGTGCCAGCAGTGTAAAAGGGTTGGAAAACATTCAGTACTTC. Protein product: CASSVKGLENIQYF.

V is TRBV5-6 and J is TRBJ2-3; perhaps TRBD1 as D (5 bases). The CDR3 sequence is 16 residues long. Trimming took 2 bases from V and 0 from J, leaving 13 bases between them. Germline CDR1 and CDR2: SGHDT and YYEEEE. Here the CDR3 reads CASSFVGRESTDTQYF. The CDR3 DNA sequence: TGTGCCAGCAGCTTCGTCGGCAGGGAAAGCACAGATACGCAGTATTTT.

The chain has TRBV12-3 or TRBV12-4 and TRBJ2-7; TRBD2 is a possible D gene (6 bases). The V and J ends lost 6 bases and 2 bases respectively, with 14 bases between them. The length of the CDR3 is 14 residues. The CDR3 DNA follows: TGTGCCAGCAGGGGCGGGGACGGTCCCTACGAGCAGTACTTC. This gives the protein CASRGGDGPYEQYF.

The V call is TRBV4-2, the J call TRBJ2-7; the match to TRBD1 covers 12 bases. The germline CDR1 and CDR2 sequences are LGHNA and YNFKEQ. J gave up 3 bases and V 0 bases, and 12 bases lay outside the gene matches. This CDR3 comprises 19 residues. The CDR3 bases are TGTGCCAGCAGCCAAGAACCGGGGGGCGGGACAGGGGGCCTCTACGAGCAGTACTTC. Residues: CASSQEPGGGTGGLYEQYF.

The CDR3 bases are TGTGCCAGCAGTCTTTTGCCCGGGACTAGCGGGGGAAGAATGCCGCAGTTCTTC. Protein: CASSLLPGTSGGRMPQFF. The chain employs TRBV6-2 or TRBV6-3 and TRBJ2-1, with 14 nucleotides matching TRBD2. The CDR3 length is 18 residues. The germline CDR1 and CDR2 sequences are MNHEY and SVGEGT. V gave up 5 bases and J gave up 12 bases; unmatched junction bases: 18.

Points on this clonotype: The junction differs from germline at one of its ends, possibly a read error. The chain links TRBV5-1 to TRBJ1-2; the D is unclear. From germline, CDR1 is SGHRS and CDR2 YFSETQ. The CDR3 covers 14 residues. This CDR3 reads CASSLGSAVYGYTF. The CDR3 coding sequence is TGCGCCAGCAGCTTGGGGTCGGCAGTCTATGGTTACACCTTC. Using reference TRBV5-1 and TRBJ1-2 for the parts outside the CDR3, the full variable domain is KAGVTQTPRYLIKTRGQQVTLSCSPISGHRSVSWYQQTPGQGLQFLFEYFSETQRNKGNFPGRFSGRQFSNSRSEMNVSTLELGDSALYLCASSLGSAVYGYTFGSGTRLTVV.

The chain is built from TRBV5-1 and TRBJ1-1, with D perhaps matching TRBD1 (6 bases). Trimming took 3 bases from V and 3 from J, leaving 12 bases between them. This CDR3 has 14 residues. Germline CDR1 is SGHRS and CDR2 is YFSETQ. The CDR3 loop reads CASSWTAADTEAFF. The CDR3 coding sequence is TGCGCCAGCAGCTGGACAGCGGCGGACACTGAAGCTTTCTTT.

V and J are TRBV7-3 and TRBJ2-5; the D gene is possibly TRBD2 (6 bases). Trimming cost V 1 base and J 11 bases, with 17 bases left between them. Germline-derived CDR1 and CDR2 are SGHTA and FQGTGA. The CDR3 contains 14 residues. The CDR3 DNA sequence: TGTGCCAGCAGCTTAAGTGAGGGAGGCAATGAGCAGTACTTC. Translated, it gives CASSLSEGGNEQYF.

J is TRBJ1-5 and V is TRBV5-1; the D is unclear. Looked up from germline, CDR1 is SGHRS and CDR2 is YFSETQ. This CDR3 is 17 amino acids long. Deletions cut 1 base from V and 0 bases from J, with 14 bases between. The CDR3 region is CASSLFPGGYSNQPQHF. The DNA of the CDR3 is TGCGCCAGCAGCTTGTTTCCAGGAGGGTATAGCAATCAGCCCCAGCATTTT.

This chain uses TRBV13 with TRBJ1-2; no clear D. The CDR3 has 14 residues. Trimming shortened V by 5 bases and J by 6 bases, and 16 bases separated the two germline ends. CDR1 is PRHDT and CDR2 is FYEKMQ in the germline V gene (reference sequence). The CDR3 DNA reads TGTGCCAGCAGCGTAGACCCGGCAGTTAATGGCTACACCTTC. Translating it yields CASSVDPAVNGYTF. Full variable domain (outside the CDR3, taken from reference TRBV13 and TRBJ1-2): AAGVIQSPRHLIKEKRETATLKCYPIPRHDTVYWYQQGPGQDPQFLISFYEKMQSDKGSIPDRFSAQQFSDYHSELNMSSLELGDSALYFCASSVDPAVNGYTFGSGTRLTVV.

The chain links TRBV4-1 to TRBJ1-3; perhaps TRBD1 as D (6 bases). Trimming removed 2 bases at V and 4 bases at J, with 9 bases between. From germline, CDR1 is MGHRA and CDR2 YSYEKL. This CDR3 has 14 residues. CDR3 sequence (DNA): TGCGCCAGCAGCCAATCTCAGGGGGGAAACACCATATATTTT. Encoded protein: CASSQSQGGNTIYF.

The chain recombines TRBV29-1 with TRBJ1-1, with D possibly TRBD1 on 5 matching bases. The germline gives CDR1 SQVTM, CDR2 ANQGSEA. V gave up 6 bases and J gave up 3 bases, with 20 bases separating them. CDR3 length: 15 residues. The CDR3 coding sequence is TGCAGCGTATCTAACGGGGCCCTGGCAGACACTGAAGCTTTCTTT. It specifies CSVSNGALADTEAFF. Full variable domain (outside the CDR3, taken from reference TRBV29-1 and TRBJ1-1): SAVISQKPSRDICQRGTSLTIQCQVDSQVTMMFWYRQQPGQSLTLIATANQGSEATYESGFVIDKFPISRPNLTFSTLTVSNMSPEDSSIYLCSVSNGALADTEAFFGQGTRLTVV.

This chain links TRBV20-1 with TRBJ1-2; D not resolved. This CDR3 comprises 11 residues. Germline V gives CDR1 DFQATT, CDR2 SNEGSKA (reference sequence). The V end was cut by 7 bases, the J end by 6 bases, with 12 bases between. The CDR3 sequence: CSGRTGDGYTF. For the CDR3, the DNA is TGCAGTGGAAGGACCGGGGATGGCTACACCTTC.

The genes are TRBV4-3 and TRBJ2-7; TRBD1 is a possible D gene (6 bases). CDR1 and CDR2 from the germline V gene are LGHNA and YSLEER. Trimming removed 5 bases from V and 7 bases from J, with 24 bases in between. The CDR3 extends over 16 amino acids. CDR3 DNA sequence: TGCGCCAGCAGCGACAGGTCCCCTCGGGATGGTGGGGAGCAGTACTTC. Its translation is CASSDRSPRDGGEQYF.

In its sample, this clonotype was seen a few times. J is TRBJ1-5 and V is TRBV11-2; D uncertain. V was cut by 1 base and J by 1 base, with 8 bases left in between. The CDR3 spans 15 residues. Germline CDR1 is SGHAT and CDR2 is FQNNGV. DNA of the CDR3: TGTGCCAGCAGCTTAGGTCTTTCGAGCAATCAGCCCCAGCATTTT. Translated, it gives CASSLGLSSNQPQHF.